The 29 T cell receptor beta chains in this list originate from one sample, sequenced in a study of monozygotic twins with inflammatory bowel disease. TCRdb re-called the 5' RACE reads and shows each CDR3 protein once, DNA omitted. The table lists about 210,000 distinct CDR3 sequences. Sequencing was performed on blood. The receptor source for this set is a human donor with ulcerative colitis or Crohn's disease, or a healthy co-twin of an affected twin (not recorded which).

The rearrangement uses TRBV7-2 and TRBJ2-5. The germline V gene has CDR1 SGHTA and CDR2 FQGNSA. This CDR3 is 13 amino acids long. The CDR3 loop is CASSLGSLETQYF.

The V gene is TRBV5-1, the J gene TRBJ1-2; TCRdb indicates TRBD1, and absent DNA this call remains unverified. Looked up from germline, CDR1 is SGHRS and CDR2 is YFSETQ. There are 15 residues in the CDR3. The CDR3 is CASSSDGARSYGYTF.

V gene TRBV29-1 combines with J gene TRBJ2-1; TCRdb reports TRBD2, a call that lacks DNA to check it against. CDR3 length equals 14 residues. CDR1 and CDR2 (germline): SQVTM, ANQGSEA. CDR3 sequence reads: CSGWEGLRYNEQFF.

The V call is TRBV5-1, the J call TRBJ1-2; as DNA is missing, the TRBD1 call by TCRdb cannot be tested. This CDR3 contains 15 residues. Germline-derived CDR1 and CDR2 are SGHRS and YFSETQ. CDR3: CASSFTGGGNYGYTF. The whole variable domain, remainder taken from reference TRBV5-1 and TRBJ1-2, is KAGVTQTPRYLIKTRGQQVTLSCSPISGHRSVSWYQQTPGQGLQFLFEYFSETQRNKGNFPGRFSGRQFSNSRSEMNVSTLELGDSALYLCASSFTGGGNYGYTFGSGTRLTVV.

The gene calls are TRBV2 and TRBJ2-6; TCRdb gives TRBD1 as the D gene, but with no DNA this cannot be confirmed. The CDR3 covers 17 residues. Germline values: CDR1 SNHLY, CDR2 FYNNEI. The CDR3 sequence: CASNPGGIRAGANVLTF.

The genes are TRBV7-6 and TRBJ2-5; the D gene TCRdb calls, TRBD1, cannot be checked with no DNA. This CDR3 is built from 14 residues. Germline V gene lookup returns CDR1 SGHVS and CDR2 FNYEAQ. CDR3 loop: CASSWGGAKETQYF.

The chain joins TRBV24-1 to TRBJ2-5; TCRdb indicates TRBD1, and absent DNA this call remains unverified. The germline V gene has CDR1 KGHDR and CDR2 SFDVKD. The CDR3 runs to 19 residues. CDR3 region: CATSDPGQGSSSFEETQYF.

The V call is TRBV20-1, the J call TRBJ1-5. This CDR3 is 13 amino acids long. Germline CDR1 is DFQATT and CDR2 is SNEGSKA (reference sequence). The chain's CDR3 is CSARLGSNQPQHF.

This chain links TRBV12-3 or TRBV12-4 with TRBJ1-1; the TRBD1 assignment by TCRdb is unverifiable without DNA. The CDR3 extends over 15 amino acids. CDR3 loop: CASSPRGTQNTEAFF.

This chain joins TRBV6-5 and TRBJ1-4; TCRdb's D call of TRBD1 is untestable without DNA. This CDR3 contains 16 residues. CDR1 is MNHEY, CDR2 SVGAGI, per germline. The chain's CDR3 is CASSYEGGPTREKLFF.

The gene calls are TRBV28 and TRBJ2-7; TCRdb returns TRBD2, unconfirmable since there is no DNA. The CDR3 length is 13 residues. The V gene's germline CDR1 is MDHEN and CDR2 SYDVKM. The CDR3 sequence: CASIQRDLVEQYF.

The chain employs TRBV20-1 and TRBJ2-6; the TCRdb call, TRBD2, lacks DNA for checking. The CDR3 consists of 17 residues. Germline CDR1 reads DFQATT; CDR2 reads SNEGSKA (reference sequence). This CDR3 is CSARGLAGVLGANVLTF.

The chain has TRBV6-4 and TRBJ2-3; TCRdb outputs TRBD2, but without DNA this stays unchecked. Germline V gene data show CDR1 as MRHNA and CDR2 as SNTAGT. The CDR3 length is 15 residues. The CDR3 protein is CASSLVRPGGDTQYF.

The chain joins TRBV6-2 or TRBV6-3 to TRBJ2-1; lacking DNA, the TRBD2 call made by TCRdb goes unchecked. CDR1 is MNHEY and CDR2 is SVGEGT in the germline V gene. The CDR3 spans 14 residues. The CDR3 sequence: CASSYIAGGNEQFF.

CDR3 region: CAISEKLGDRDYQPQHF. This chain connects TRBV10-3 to TRBJ1-5; lacking DNA, the TRBD1 call made by TCRdb goes unchecked. This CDR3 is built from 17 residues. Germline V gene sequence: CDR1 ENHRY, CDR2 SYGVKD.

V is TRBV4-1 and J is TRBJ2-1; TCRdb gives TRBD2 as the D gene, but with no DNA this cannot be confirmed. This CDR3 region has 13 residues. CDR1 is MGHRA, CDR2 YSYEKL, per germline. The CDR3 here is CASSQVSRVEQFF.

The chain joins TRBV19 to TRBJ1-5. This CDR3 has 15 amino acids. Germline lookup yields CDR1 LNHDA and CDR2 SQIVND (reference sequence). The CDR3 loop is CASSSRLKGGDPQHF. The full variable domain, its missing parts supplied by reference TRBV19 and TRBJ1-5, is DGGITQSPKYLFRKEGQNVTLSCEQNLNHDAMYWYRQDPGQGLRLIYYSQIVNDFQKGDIAEGYSVSREKKESFPLTVTSAQKNPTAFYLCASSSRLKGGDPQHFGDGTRLSIL.

The chain uses TRBV4-3 and TRBJ2-3; with no DNA, the TCRdb D assignment of TRBD2 cannot be verified. This CDR3 is 17 amino acids long. The germline V gene has CDR1 LGHNA and CDR2 YSLEER. The CDR3: CASSQDHASGVYDTQYF.

V usage is TRBV2 and J usage is TRBJ2-2. This CDR3 region has 15 residues. Germline V gene sequence: CDR1 SNHLY, CDR2 FYNNEI. The chain's CDR3 is CASSEYHANTGELFF.

The rearrangement uses TRBV4-1 and TRBJ2-1. The CDR3 is 16 amino acids. From germline, CDR1 is MGHRA and CDR2 YSYEKL. CDR3 amino acids: CASSLRGEIILNEQFF.

The J gene is TRBJ1-3, the V gene TRBV18; the D gene TCRdb calls, TRBD1, cannot be checked with no DNA. The germline gives CDR1 KGHSH, CDR2 LQKENI. The CDR3 is 15 amino acids. The CDR3 loop reads CASSLTRGAGNTIYF.

The chain joins TRBV11-3 to TRBJ2-1; lacking DNA, the TRBD1 call made by TCRdb goes unchecked. Germline CDR1 and CDR2: SGHNT and YENEEA. This CDR3 has 12 amino acids. CDR3 region: CASSFPGQPQFF.

CDR3 sequence: CASRTAGGRGEQYF. The chain carries TRBV12-3 or TRBV12-4 and TRBJ2-7; the TCRdb call, TRBD1, lacks DNA for checking. This CDR3 region has 14 residues.

This sequence joins TRBV5-5 and TRBJ1-4; the D call from TCRdb, TRBD1, cannot be confirmed without DNA. The CDR3 length is 16 residues. Germline CDR1 and CDR2: SGHKS and YYEKEE (reference sequence). The CDR3 is CASSLDRIATNEKLFF.

This chain uses TRBV20-1 with TRBJ1-6; TCRdb lists TRBD1, though no DNA is available to test this call. In germline, CDR1 is DFQATT, CDR2 SNEGSKA (reference sequence). The CDR3 consists of 16 residues. CDR3 protein: CSARVTGTGYNSPLHF.

The V call is TRBV6-5, the J call TRBJ2-7; TCRdb gives TRBD1 as the D gene, but with no DNA this cannot be confirmed. The CDR3 totals 16 residues. Germline V gene data show CDR1 as MNHEY and CDR2 as SVGAGI. The chain's CDR3 is CASSYSIRQGVYEQYF.

This chain joins TRBV29-1 and TRBJ1-4. CDR1 SQVTM and CDR2 ANQGSEA come from the germline V gene. The CDR3 has 13 amino acids. The CDR3 reads CSVERLEGEKLFF.

This sequence joins TRBV7-2 and TRBJ1-2; absent DNA, TCRdb's TRBD1 call cannot be checked. In germline, CDR1 is SGHTA, CDR2 FQGNSA. The CDR3 totals 17 residues. The CDR3 here is CASSLLPGDAANYGYTF.

The chain has TRBV9 and TRBJ2-2; absent DNA, TCRdb's TRBD2 call cannot be checked. CDR3 length: 16 residues. Germline loops: CDR1 SGDLS, CDR2 YYNGEE. The CDR3 region is CASSVAISGRTGELFF.